This TCR beta chain was identified in a study of T cells in Graves' hyperthyroidism and ophthalmopathy. Broader study findings: Blood held most thyroid clonotypes expanded above 0.001 frequency.

This clonotype was counted many times. Its antigen is not identified. Patients aged 18 to 65 had newly diagnosed hyperthyroidism of under 2 months' duration. Patients were excluded for uncontrolled infection, other autoimmune disease, pregnancy or lactation. Diagnoses used clinical symptoms, serum thyroxine and TRAb, thyroid ultrasound and orbital computed tomography. What was amplified from RNA transcripts were TCR beta CDR3 regions. The HTBI set primed first-round TCR CDR3 RT-PCR. TCRdb independently ran MiXCR on the multiplex PCR reads; one entry per CDR3 protein. The table records about 580,000 distinct CDR3 sequences, around 13% of them present only once. With V trimmed by 5 bases and J by 4 bases, 14 bases remained unmatched. The CDR3 contains 17 residues.

Specimen: blood. This sequence originates from a woman under 40 with Graves' hyperthyroidism that later progressed to Graves' ophthalmopathy. This rearrangement joins TRBV12-3 or TRBV12-4 to TRBJ1-2, with TRBD1 matching 9 bases. As DNA, the CDR3 is TGTGCCAGCAGTGACCCTCGACAGGGGGGCCTGTTCTATGGCTACACCTTC. This codes for CASSDPRQGGLFYGYTF.